Listed below are T cell receptor beta chains from one sample, sequenced in a study of blood T cells in healthy people across ages. Each CDR3 protein is one row after TCRdb ran MiXCR on the 5' RACE reads. The sample has about 570,000 distinct CDR3 sequences, 25% to 30% seen once; the top ten hold approximately 18%. The specimen sequenced was blood. These receptor sequences come from a woman in her sixties or seventies in good health. CDR3s include the opening cysteine and the closing phenylalanine or tryptophan. The order of the fields is D gene, J gene, clone size, V gene, CDR3 DNA, CDR3 protein. A D gene is named only where the DNA matches it firmly. Some rows have no size entry. The others give once, few or many, or a class for an expanded clone.

d_gene: .; j_gene: TRBJ2-7; abundance: few; v_gene: TRBV2; CDR3nt: TGTGCCAGCAGTAGCCTGGACACTGGATACGAGCAGTACTTC; CDR3aa: CASSSLDTGYEQYF
d_gene: TRBD2; j_gene: TRBJ2-5; abundance: few; v_gene: TRBV7-2; CDR3nt: TGTGCCAGCAGAAGGACTAGCGGGGGGTCGATTGAGACCCAGTACTTC; CDR3aa: CASRRTSGGSIETQYF
d_gene: TRBD1; j_gene: TRBJ2-7; abundance: few; v_gene: TRBV12-3/TRBV12-4; CDR3nt: TGTGCCAGCAGTTTACCGGGACAGGGAGCGTACGAGCAGTACTTC; CDR3aa: CASSLPGQGAYEQYF
d_gene: TRBD1; j_gene: TRBJ2-7; abundance: .; v_gene: TRBV7-2; CDR3nt: TGTGCCAGCAGCTTACGTTACGGGACAGGAGCCTCCTACGAGCAGTACTTC; CDR3aa: CASSLRYGTGASYEQYF
d_gene: .; j_gene: TRBJ2-2; abundance: .; v_gene: TRBV4-3; CDR3nt: TGCGCCAGCAGCCAAGCGGTCGCCGGGGAGCTGTTTTTT; CDR3aa: CASSQAVAGELFF
d_gene: TRBD1; j_gene: TRBJ1-1; abundance: .; v_gene: TRBV7-2; CDR3nt: TGTGCCAGCAGCCCGGACAGGCCAGGGGGCAACACTGAAGCTTTCTTT; CDR3aa: CASSPDRPGGNTEAFF
d_gene: .; j_gene: TRBJ2-5; abundance: many; v_gene: TRBV27; CDR3nt: TGTGCCAGCAGTTTAGGTCTGAATAGAGGAGAGACCCAGTACTTC; CDR3aa: CASSLGLNRGETQYF
d_gene: .; j_gene: TRBJ1-1; abundance: once; v_gene: TRBV29-1; CDR3nt: TGCAGCGTTGGTGACGGAAAGAACACTGAAGCTTTCTTT; CDR3aa: CSVGDGKNTEAFF
d_gene: .; j_gene: TRBJ2-5; abundance: .; v_gene: TRBV9; CDR3nt: TGTGCCAGCAGCGCTTCCACCGAGACCCAGTACTTC; CDR3aa: CASSASTETQYF
d_gene: .; j_gene: TRBJ1-2; abundance: few; v_gene: TRBV28; CDR3nt: TGTGCCAGCAGTTCTCCCCCCAGACAGGCCTCCTATGGCTACACCTTC; CDR3aa: CASSSPPRQASYGYTF
d_gene: .; j_gene: TRBJ1-2; abundance: .; v_gene: TRBV28; CDR3nt: TGTGCCAGCAGTTTACAGGACTATGGCTACACCTTC; CDR3aa: CASSLQDYGYTF
d_gene: TRBD2; j_gene: TRBJ2-1; abundance: once; v_gene: TRBV7-2; CDR3nt: TGTGCCAGTCTGAGTAGCGGGGGTGGAAATGAGCAGTTCTTC; CDR3aa: CASLSSGGGNEQFF
d_gene: .; j_gene: TRBJ1-1; abundance: few; v_gene: TRBV19; CDR3nt: TGTGCCAGTACCCCGGGACACATGAACACTGAAGCTTTCTTT; CDR3aa: CASTPGHMNTEAFF
d_gene: TRBD2; j_gene: TRBJ2-1; abundance: .; v_gene: TRBV9; CDR3nt: TGTGCCAGCAGCGTAGGGACTAGCGGGGTTTTGAGCTCCTACAATGAGCAGTTCTTC; CDR3aa: CASSVGTSGVLSSYNEQFF
d_gene: .; j_gene: TRBJ2-3; abundance: .; v_gene: TRBV2; CDR3nt: TGTGCCAGCAGTGACTATAGAACAGATACGCAGTATTTT; CDR3aa: CASSDYRTDTQYF
d_gene: TRBD2; j_gene: TRBJ2-7; abundance: .; v_gene: TRBV11-2; CDR3nt: TGTGCCAGCAGCCTTCAGACTAGCGGGAGGAACTACGAGCAGTACTTC; CDR3aa: CASSLQTSGRNYEQYF
d_gene: .; j_gene: TRBJ2-6; abundance: few; v_gene: TRBV6-2/TRBV6-3; CDR3nt: TGTGCCAGCAGTTACTCACCGGCCTTTGGGGCCTTCTCTGGGGCCAACGTCCTGACTTTC; CDR3aa: CASSYSPAFGAFSGANVLTF
d_gene: .; j_gene: TRBJ2-5; abundance: few; v_gene: TRBV21-1; CDR3nt: TGTGCCGGCAGCGGAGGGGTAGCGGAGGAAGGGGAGACCCAGTACTTC; CDR3aa: CAGSGGVAEEGETQYF
d_gene: .; j_gene: TRBJ2-3; abundance: few; v_gene: TRBV7-8; CDR3nt: TGTGCCAGCAGCTTAGCCCTGCCCGGCGGGAGCACAGATACGCAGTATTTT; CDR3aa: CASSLALPGGSTDTQYF
d_gene: TRBD2; j_gene: TRBJ2-7; abundance: many; v_gene: TRBV20-1; CDR3nt: TGCAGTGTCCGGGGCCAGCGGGACTACGAGCAGTACTTC; CDR3aa: CSVRGQRDYEQYF
d_gene: .; j_gene: TRBJ2-1; abundance: .; v_gene: TRBV6-2/TRBV6-3; CDR3nt: TGTGCCAGCAGCTCTCTCCCCAAGGAGCAGTTCTTC; CDR3aa: CASSSLPKEQFF
d_gene: .; j_gene: TRBJ2-1; abundance: few; v_gene: TRBV7-2; CDR3nt: TGTGCCAGCAGCTCTTTCCAGGGCGGCAATGAGCAGTTCTTC; CDR3aa: CASSSFQGGNEQFF